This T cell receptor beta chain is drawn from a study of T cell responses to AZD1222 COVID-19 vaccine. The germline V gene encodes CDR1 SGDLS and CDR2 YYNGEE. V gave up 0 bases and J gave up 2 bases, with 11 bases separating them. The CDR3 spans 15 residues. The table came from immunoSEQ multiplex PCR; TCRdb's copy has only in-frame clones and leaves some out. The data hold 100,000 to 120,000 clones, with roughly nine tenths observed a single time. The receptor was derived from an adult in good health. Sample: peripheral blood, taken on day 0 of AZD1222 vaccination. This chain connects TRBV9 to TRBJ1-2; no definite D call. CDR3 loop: CASSVDPAPNYGYTF. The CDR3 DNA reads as TGTGCCAGCAGCGTAGATCCGGCCCCGAACTATGGCTACACCTTC.